The clone carrying this T cell receptor beta chain was counted between two and nine times. Its antigen is still unknown. The data stem from a study of blood T cells in healthy people across ages. A second PCR of 7 to 11 cycles used a sample-barcoded 5' primer and a J-beta primer mix. TCRdb redid the calling of the 5' RACE reads with MiXCR, one entry per CDR3 protein. The sample records 700,000 to 1,000,000 distinct CDR3 sequences, 40% to 50% being singletons. Study results and caveats: Naive and antigen-experienced cells could not be conclusively compared, given unsorted PBMCs.

Per sample, at least 5 micrograms of total RNA were extracted. This clonotype was sampled from a man between 60 and 75 years old in good health. Sequencing was done on a sample of blood.

CDR3 bases: TGTGCCAGCAGTGCCACTAGTTCTGGAAACACCATATATTTT. Its protein product is CASSATSSGNTIYF. The chain uses TRBV25-1 and TRBJ1-3; D gene unclear. This CDR3 has 14 amino acids. With 4 bases removed from V and 1 base from J, the gap between germline ends came to 8 bases. Germline CDR1 MGHDK, CDR2 SYGVNS.